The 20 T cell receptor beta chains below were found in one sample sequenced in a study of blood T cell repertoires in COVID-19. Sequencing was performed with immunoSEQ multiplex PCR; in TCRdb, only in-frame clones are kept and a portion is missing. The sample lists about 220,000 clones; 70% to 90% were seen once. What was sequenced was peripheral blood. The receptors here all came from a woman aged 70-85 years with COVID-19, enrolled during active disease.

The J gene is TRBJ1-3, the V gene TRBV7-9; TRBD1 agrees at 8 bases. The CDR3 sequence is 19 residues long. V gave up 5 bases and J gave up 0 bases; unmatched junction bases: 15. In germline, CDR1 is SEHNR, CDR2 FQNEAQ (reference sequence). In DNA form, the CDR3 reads TGTGCCAGCAGCGCCGGACAGGGTCTCCTCCTTATCTCTGGAAACACCATATATTTT. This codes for CASSAGQGLLLISGNTIYF.

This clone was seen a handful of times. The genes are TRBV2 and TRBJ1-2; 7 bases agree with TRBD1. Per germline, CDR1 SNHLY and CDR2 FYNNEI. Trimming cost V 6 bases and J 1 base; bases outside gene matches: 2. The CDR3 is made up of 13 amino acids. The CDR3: CASRGQLNYGYTF. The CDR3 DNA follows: TGTGCCAGCAGGGGACAGCTTAACTATGGCTACACCTTC.

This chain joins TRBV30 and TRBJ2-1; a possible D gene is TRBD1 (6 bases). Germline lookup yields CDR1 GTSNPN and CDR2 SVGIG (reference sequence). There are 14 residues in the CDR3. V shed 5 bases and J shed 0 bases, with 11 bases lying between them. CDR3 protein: CAWQQGVSYNEQFF. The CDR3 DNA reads TGTGCCTGGCAACAGGGAGTCTCCTACAATGAGCAGTTCTTC.

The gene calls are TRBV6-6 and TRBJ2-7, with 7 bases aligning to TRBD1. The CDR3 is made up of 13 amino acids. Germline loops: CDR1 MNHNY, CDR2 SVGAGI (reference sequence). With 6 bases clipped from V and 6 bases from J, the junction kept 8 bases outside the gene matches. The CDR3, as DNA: TGTGCCAGCAGAGCCGGGACAGCCCGCGAGCAGTACTTC. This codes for CASRAGTAREQYF.

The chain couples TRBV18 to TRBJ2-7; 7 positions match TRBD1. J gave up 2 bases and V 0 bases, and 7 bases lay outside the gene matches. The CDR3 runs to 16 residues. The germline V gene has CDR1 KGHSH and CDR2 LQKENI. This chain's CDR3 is CASSPPRQGVTYEQYF. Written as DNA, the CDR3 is TGTGCCAGCTCACCACCTCGCCAGGGGGTGACCTACGAGCAGTACTTC.

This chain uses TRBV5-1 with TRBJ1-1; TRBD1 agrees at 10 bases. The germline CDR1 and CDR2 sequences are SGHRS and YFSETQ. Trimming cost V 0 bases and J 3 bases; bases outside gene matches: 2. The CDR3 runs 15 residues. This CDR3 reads CASSLVGQGDTEAFF. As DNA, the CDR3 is TGCGCCAGCAGCTTGGTTGGACAGGGGGACACTGAAGCTTTCTTT. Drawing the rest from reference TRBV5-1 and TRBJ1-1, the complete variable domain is KAGVTQTPRYLIKTRGQQVTLSCSPISGHRSVSWYQQTPGQGLQFLFEYFSETQRNKGNFPGRFSGRQFSNSRSEMNVSTLELGDSALYLCASSLVGQGDTEAFFGQGTRLTVV.

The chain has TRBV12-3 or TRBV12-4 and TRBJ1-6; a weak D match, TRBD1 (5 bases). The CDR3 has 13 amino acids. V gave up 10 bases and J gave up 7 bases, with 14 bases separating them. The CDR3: CATTGGFNSPLHF. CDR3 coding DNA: TGTGCCACCACCGGGGGATTCAATTCACCCCTCCACTTT.

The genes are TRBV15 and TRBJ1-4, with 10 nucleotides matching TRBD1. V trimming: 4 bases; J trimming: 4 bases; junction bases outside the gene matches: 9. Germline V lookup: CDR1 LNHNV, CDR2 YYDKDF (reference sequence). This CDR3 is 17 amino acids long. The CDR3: CATSMLTRTGGNEKLFF. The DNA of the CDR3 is TGTGCCACCAGCATGCTAACCAGGACAGGGGGTAATGAAAAACTGTTTTTT.

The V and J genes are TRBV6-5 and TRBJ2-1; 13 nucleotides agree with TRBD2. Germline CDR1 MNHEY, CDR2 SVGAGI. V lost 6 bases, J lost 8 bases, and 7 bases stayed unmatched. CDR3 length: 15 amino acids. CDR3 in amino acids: CASRSTSGRWDEQFF. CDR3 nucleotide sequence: TGTGCCAGCAGGTCGACTAGCGGGAGGTGGGATGAGCAGTTCTTC.

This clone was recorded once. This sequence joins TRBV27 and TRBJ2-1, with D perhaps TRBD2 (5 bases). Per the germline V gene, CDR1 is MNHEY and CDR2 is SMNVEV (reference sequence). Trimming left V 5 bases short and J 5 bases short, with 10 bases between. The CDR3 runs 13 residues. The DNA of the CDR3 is TGTGCCAGCAGTCCCAGGACTCACAATGAGCAGTTCTTC. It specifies CASSPRTHNEQFF.

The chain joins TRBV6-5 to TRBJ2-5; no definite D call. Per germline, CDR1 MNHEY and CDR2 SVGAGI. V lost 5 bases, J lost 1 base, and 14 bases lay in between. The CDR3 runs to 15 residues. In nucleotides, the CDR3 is TGTGCCAGCAGTAGTTTACTCCCCCTCCAAGAGACCCAGTACTTC. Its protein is CASSSLLPLQETQYF.

In nucleotides, the CDR3 is TGTGCCAGCAGCTTTGGGACTAGCGGGAGGGCCGCAGTTTACGAGCAGTACTTC. This encodes CASSFGTSGRAAVYEQYF. The chain is built from TRBV7-2 and TRBJ2-7; 16 bases fit TRBD2. V dropped 3 bases and J dropped 4; count of bases not matched to a gene: 9. CDR3 length: 18 amino acids. Germline lookup yields CDR1 SGHTA and CDR2 FQGNSA.

The CDR3 region is CASSPRGLADDNEQFF. CDR3 DNA: TGTGCCAGCAGCCCACGCGGACTAGCGGACGACAATGAGCAGTTCTTC. The chain is built from TRBV4-2 and TRBJ2-1, with 10 bases that match TRBD2. This CDR3 contains 16 residues. Germline loops: CDR1 LGHNA, CDR2 YNFKEQ. V lost 4 bases to trimming and J lost 5 bases; unmatched junction nucleotides: 8.

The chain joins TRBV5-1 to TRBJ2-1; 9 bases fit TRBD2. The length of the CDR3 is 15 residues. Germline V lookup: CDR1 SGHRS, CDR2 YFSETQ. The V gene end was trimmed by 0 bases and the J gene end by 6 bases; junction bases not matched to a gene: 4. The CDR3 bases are TGCGCCAGCAGCTTGGTAGCGGGAGCCCTCAATGAGCAGTTCTTC. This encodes CASSLVAGALNEQFF.

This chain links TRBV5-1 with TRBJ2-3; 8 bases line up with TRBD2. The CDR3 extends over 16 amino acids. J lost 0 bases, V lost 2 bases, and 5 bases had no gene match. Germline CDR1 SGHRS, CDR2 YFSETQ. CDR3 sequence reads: CASSFLAGSSTDTQYF. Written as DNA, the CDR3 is TGCGCCAGCAGCTTCCTAGCGGGCTCTAGCACAGATACGCAGTATTTT.

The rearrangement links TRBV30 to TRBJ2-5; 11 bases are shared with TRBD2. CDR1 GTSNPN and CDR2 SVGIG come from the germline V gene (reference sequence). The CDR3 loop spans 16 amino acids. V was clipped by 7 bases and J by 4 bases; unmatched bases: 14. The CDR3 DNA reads TGTGCCTCCCCACAATTCGGGACTAGCGGCCCAGAGACCCAGTACTTC. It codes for CASPQFGTSGPETQYF.

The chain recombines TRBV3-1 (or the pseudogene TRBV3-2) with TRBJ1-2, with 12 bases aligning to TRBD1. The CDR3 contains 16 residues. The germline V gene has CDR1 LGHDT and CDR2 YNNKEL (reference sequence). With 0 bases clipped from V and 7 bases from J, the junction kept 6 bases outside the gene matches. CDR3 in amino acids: CASSQEAGQGAGGYTF. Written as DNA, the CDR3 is TGTGCCAGCAGCCAAGAGGCGGGACAGGGGGCCGGTGGCTACACCTTC.

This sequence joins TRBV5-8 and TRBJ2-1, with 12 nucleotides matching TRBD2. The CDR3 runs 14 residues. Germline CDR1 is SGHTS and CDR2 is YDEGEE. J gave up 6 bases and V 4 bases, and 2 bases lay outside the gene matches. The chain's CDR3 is CASSRTSGANEQFF. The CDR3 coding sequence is TGTGCCAGCAGCCGGACTAGCGGGGCCAATGAGCAGTTCTTC.

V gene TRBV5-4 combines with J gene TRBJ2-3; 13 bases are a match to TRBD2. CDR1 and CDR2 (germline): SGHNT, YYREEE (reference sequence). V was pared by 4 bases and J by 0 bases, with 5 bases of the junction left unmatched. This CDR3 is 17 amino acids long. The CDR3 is CASSVGTSGTSTDTQYF. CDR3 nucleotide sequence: TGTGCCAGCAGCGTGGGGACTAGCGGGACTAGCACAGATACGCAGTATTTT. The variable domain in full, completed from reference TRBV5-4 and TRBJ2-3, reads ETGVTQSPTHLIKTRGQQVTLRCSSQSGHNTVSWYQQALGQGPQFIFQYYREEENGRGNFPPRFSGLQFPNYSSELNVNALELDDSALYLCASSVGTSGTSTDTQYFGPGTRLTVL.

CDR3 in DNA: TGTGCCAGCAGCTTAGGATCGACAGTTCTCTATGGCTACACCTTC. The encoded protein is CASSLGSTVLYGYTF. This chain links TRBV7-9 with TRBJ1-2, with a weak D call TRBD1 (5 bases). Germline CDR1 and CDR2: SEHNR and FQNEAQ (reference sequence). This CDR3 comprises 15 residues. Trimming cost V 1 base and J 4 bases, with 13 bases left between them.